The clone carrying this TCR beta chain was seen repeatedly, ten times or more. What it binds is not known. The TCR beta CDR3 regions underwent amplification using RNA transcripts as the source. With the HTBI primer set, the TCR CDR3 went through a first round of RT-PCR. TCRdb reprocessed the multiplex PCR reads with MiXCR, giving one entry per CDR3 protein. The sample has nearly 600,000 distinct CDR3 sequences, 14% seen once. The CDR3 is 15 amino acids. The V gene lost 0 bases and the J gene lost 7 bases, with 10 bases spanning the gap. Germline-derived CDR1 and CDR2 are MNHEY and SVGAGI. This entry comes from a study of T cells in Graves' hyperthyroidism and ophthalmopathy. Each ophthalmopathy patient scored at least 3 on the Clinical Activity Score and at least 4 on NOSPECS grade, with duration under 3 months. General observations from the study: A median roughly 6.6 months before onset, the model predicted ophthalmopathy.

This sequence joins TRBV6-5 and TRBJ1-6; D is unresolved. Sequenced input: blood. The clonotype originates from a woman between 18 and 29 years old with Graves' ophthalmopathy. The CDR3, as DNA: TGTGCCAGCAGTTACTCGGGCAGTACCAATTCACCCCTCCACTTT. Its translation is CASSYSGSTNSPLHF.